These T cell receptor beta chains were read from a single sample in a study of blood T cells in healthy people across ages. TCRdb re-called the 5' RACE reads through MiXCR, storing one row per CDR3 protein. The data hold about 1.4 million distinct CDR3 sequences, with approximately 59% observed a single time. The sequencing sample was made of blood. The receptors shown here come from a man between 18 and 35 years old in good health. Both conserved end residues are part of each CDR3. The order of the fields is D gene, V gene, J gene, clone size, CDR3 protein, CDR3 DNA. D genes are given only for firm matches. The size entry is marked missing in some rows and otherwise reads once, few, many or a size class.

-	TRBV30	TRBJ2-6	-	CAWSYISGANVLTF	TGTGCCTGGAGTTACATCTCTGGGGCCAACGTCCTGACTTTC
-	TRBV29-1	TRBJ1-1	-	CSAGWGWKDTEAFF	TGCAGCGCCGGATGGGGGTGGAAGGACACTGAAGCTTTCTTT
-	TRBV4-1	TRBJ2-5	-	CASSQREQLQETQYF	TGCGCCAGCAGCCAACGAGAACAGCTACAAGAGACCCAGTACTTC
-	TRBV5-1	TRBJ1-2	-	CASSQTTAYGYTF	TGCGCCAGCAGCCAGACCACAGCCTATGGCTACACCTTC
-	TRBV20-1	TRBJ1-6	-	CSAPNGQGRPLHF	TGCAGTGCGCCTAACGGGCAGGGGCGGCCCCTCCACTTT
TRBD2	TRBV10-3	TRBJ2-3	-	CAISGTSGSSTDTQYF	TGTGCCATCAGTGGGACTAGCGGGTCTAGCACAGATACGCAGTATTTT
TRBD2	TRBV20-1	TRBJ2-7	-	CGAREPAGGLTYEQYF	TGCGGTGCTAGAGAGCCTGCGGGGGGTCTAACCTACGAGCAGTACTTC
TRBD1	TRBV29-1	TRBJ2-1	-	CSVAGTGVVGSYNEQFF	TGCAGCGTCGCCGGGACAGGGGTCGTAGGATCCTACAATGAGCAGTTCTTC
-	TRBV5-1	TRBJ2-7	few	CASSMDRTYEQYF	TGCGCCAGCAGCATGGACAGAACCTACGAGCAGTACTTC
-	TRBV6-1	TRBJ2-4	-	CASSEAPSRGQYF	TGTGCCAGCAGTGAAGCGCCGTCCAGAGGGCAGTACTTC
-	TRBV6-2/TRBV6-3	TRBJ2-7	-	CASGRRGPYNEQYF	TGTGCCAGCGGCAGAAGGGGACCCTACAATGAGCAGTACTTC
-	TRBV12-3/TRBV12-4	TRBJ1-2	-	CASSLSRLDGYTF	TGTGCCAGCAGTCTGTCCAGGTTGGATGGCTACACCTTC
TRBD1	TRBV7-9	TRBJ2-7	-	CASSFGQGITYEQYF	TGTGCCAGCAGTTTCGGACAGGGCATCACCTACGAGCAGTACTTC
-	TRBV20-1	TRBJ2-3	-	CSAIGGVDTQYF	TGCAGTGCTATAGGTGGGGTGGATACGCAGTATTTT